The 4 T cell receptor beta chains reported below all come from one sample, sequenced in a study of radiation and T cells in renal cell carcinoma. The protocol was immunoSEQ multiplex PCR, while the TCRdb copy is restricted to in-frame clones and leaves out a portion. The sample contains over 35,000 clones, roughly 80% of which appear only once. As to time point: blood 4 weeks post-SBRT, at nephrectomy. As to treatment: 15 Gy SBRT to primary tumor, nephrectomy 4 weeks later. The sample in question was blood, obtained from a patient whose treatment included radiotherapy and nephrectomy. The receptor set was obtained from a woman in her sixties or seventies with renal cell carcinoma.

The chain couples TRBV2 to TRBJ2-1; 9 nucleotides line up with TRBD2. V was pared by 6 bases and J by 5 bases, with 5 bases of the junction left unmatched. Germline CDR1 SNHLY, CDR2 FYNNEI. The length of the CDR3 is 14 residues. CDR3 nucleotides: TGTGCCAGCAGAGAGCGGGAGGAGAACAATGAGCAGTTCTTC. Protein sequence: CASREREENNEQFF.

This clone was detected only a few times. This chain uses TRBV18 with TRBJ1-1; D gene uncertain. This CDR3 contains 12 residues. The germline V gene encodes CDR1 KGHSH and CDR2 LQKENI. Trimming took 6 bases from V and 11 from J, leaving 16 bases between them. As DNA, the CDR3 is TGTGCCAGCTCGCAGTACGGGTTAGAGGCTTTCTTT. It codes for CASSQYGLEAFF.

In this sample, this clone turned up once. The rearrangement joins TRBV5-4 to TRBJ1-1, with D possibly TRBD1 on 5 matching bases. V dropped 0 bases and J dropped 3 bases, with 12 bases sitting between them. The germline V gene encodes CDR1 SGHNT and CDR2 YYREEE (reference sequence). The CDR3 runs 15 residues. The CDR3 here is CASSLASGLDTEAFF. In DNA, the CDR3 is TGTGCCAGCAGCTTGGCCTCAGGGCTGGACACTGAAGCTTTCTTT.

The rearrangement uses TRBV6-1 and TRBJ1-2; 9 bases fit TRBD1. With V trimmed by 2 bases and J by 3 bases, 10 bases remained unmatched. Germline V lookup: CDR1 MNHNS, CDR2 SASEGT. The CDR3 consists of 17 residues. In DNA form, the CDR3 reads TGTGCCAGCAGTGAAACCGGGACAGGGACTTCAGACTATGGCTACACCTTC. Residues: CASSETGTGTSDYGYTF.